The source of this TCR beta chain is a study of quantifying T cell responses using KT2 cells. As for the study in general: TCR alpha and beta constant-region primers primed reverse transcription of RNA.

The V gene's germline CDR1 is SGHTA and CDR2 FQGNSA. V lost 5 bases and J lost 0, with 7 bases in between. The CDR3 length is 13 residues. Known numbers of the T cell clone KT2 were added to PBMC. The cDNA 3' end received a ligated oligonucleotide with a UMI. An equimolar mix of RC1.1 and RC1.2 primed the beta chain across TRBC1 and TRBC2. From the second PCR onward, TCR alpha and beta chains were processed separately. TCRdb fed the UMI-ligation and nested PCR reads into MiXCR, producing one record per CDR3 protein. The table shows about 33,000 distinct CDR3 sequences, with about 9.4% occurring only once. This clonotype has at least ten counts. Its matching antigen is unknown. The study's findings and limits: At about one KT2 cell per 100,000 PBMC, KT2 sequences were still detected.

The sequencing input was PBMCs spiked with cells of the T cell clone KT2. The chain joins TRBV7-2 to TRBJ1-1; weak D call: TRBD1 (5 bases). The clonotype originates from a human donor. The CDR3 sequence is CASSRQMNTEAFF. The DNA of the CDR3 is TGTGCCAGCAGCCGACAGATGAACACTGAAGCTTTCTTT. Drawing the rest from reference TRBV7-2 and TRBJ1-1, the complete variable domain is GAGVSQSPSNKVTEKGKDVELRCDPISGHTALYWYRQSLGQGLEFLIYFQGNSAPDKSGLPSDRFSAERTGGSVSTLTIQRTQQEDSAVYLCASSRQMNTEAFFGQGTRLTVV.